This TCR beta chain was sequenced during a study of a mutant IDH1 vaccine in newly diagnosed glioma. Findings of the study overall: Patients showed vaccine-induced immune responses at a rate of roughly 93%.

Only in-frame clones appear in the TCRdb table, and some are missing; sequencing was by immunoSEQ multiplex PCR. Among 25,000 to 35,000 clones listed, 80% were seen once. To note about this clone: Its antigen remains unknown.

Specified time point: week 23, last vaccination. Doses consisted of 300 ug of mutant IDH1 20-mer peptide each, paired with topical imiquimod. The germline V gene has CDR1 SNHLY and CDR2 FYNNEI. This CDR3 has 16 amino acids. Trimming removed 6 bases from V and 0 bases from J; junction bases left unmatched: 9. The chain uses TRBV2 and TRBJ2-3, with 7 bases identical to TRBD1. The TCR comes from a woman under 30 with glioma. The sequencing here drew on PBMCs, taken from a glioma patient whose treatment included an IDH1 peptide vaccine. In nucleotides, the CDR3 is TGTGCCAGCAGGCGTTGGACAGGCGATAGCACAGATACGCAGTATTTT. Amino acid sequence: CASRRWTGDSTDTQYF. Full variable domain (remainder filled in from reference TRBV2 and TRBJ2-3): EPEVTQTPSHQVTQMGQEVILRCVPISNHLYFYWYRQILGQKVEFLVSFYNNEISEKSEIFDDQFSVERPDGSNFTLKIRSTKLEDSAMYFCASRRWTGDSTDTQYFGPGTRLTVL.